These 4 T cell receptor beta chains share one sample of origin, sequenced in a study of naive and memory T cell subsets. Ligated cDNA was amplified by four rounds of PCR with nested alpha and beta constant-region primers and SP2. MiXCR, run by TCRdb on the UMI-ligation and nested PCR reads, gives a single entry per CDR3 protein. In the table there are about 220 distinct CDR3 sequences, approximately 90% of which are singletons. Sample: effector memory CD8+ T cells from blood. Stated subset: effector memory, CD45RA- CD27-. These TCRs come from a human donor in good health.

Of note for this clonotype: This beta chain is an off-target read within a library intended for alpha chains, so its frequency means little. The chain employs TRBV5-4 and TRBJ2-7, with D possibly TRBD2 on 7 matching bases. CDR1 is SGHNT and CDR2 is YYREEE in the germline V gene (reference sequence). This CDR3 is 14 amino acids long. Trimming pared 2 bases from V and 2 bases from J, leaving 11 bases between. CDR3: CASSFRGGAYEQYF. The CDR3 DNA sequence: TGTGCCAGCAGCTTCCGCGGGGGCGCCTACGAGCAGTACTTC. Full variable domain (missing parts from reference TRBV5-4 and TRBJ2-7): ETGVTQSPTHLIKTRGQQVTLRCSSQSGHNTVSWYQQALGQGPQFIFQYYREEENGRGNFPPRFSGLQFPNYSSELNVNALELDDSALYLCASSFRGGAYEQYFGPGTRLTVT.

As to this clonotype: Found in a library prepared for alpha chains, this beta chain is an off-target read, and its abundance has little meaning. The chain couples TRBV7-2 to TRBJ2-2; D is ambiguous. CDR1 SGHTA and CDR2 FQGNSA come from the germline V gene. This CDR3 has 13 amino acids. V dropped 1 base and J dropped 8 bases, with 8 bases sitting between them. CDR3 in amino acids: CASSLVLWGELFF. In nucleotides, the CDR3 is TGTGCCAGCAGCTTAGTCTTATGGGGGGAGCTGTTTTTT.

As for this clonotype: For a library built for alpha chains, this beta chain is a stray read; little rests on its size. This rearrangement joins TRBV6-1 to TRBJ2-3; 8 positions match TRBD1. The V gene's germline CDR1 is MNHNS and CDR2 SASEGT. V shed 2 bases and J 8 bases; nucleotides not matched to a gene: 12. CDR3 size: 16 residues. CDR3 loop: CASSEYGAGGVRTQYF. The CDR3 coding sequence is TGTGCCAGCAGTGAATATGGGGCAGGGGGCGTCCGTACGCAGTATTTT.

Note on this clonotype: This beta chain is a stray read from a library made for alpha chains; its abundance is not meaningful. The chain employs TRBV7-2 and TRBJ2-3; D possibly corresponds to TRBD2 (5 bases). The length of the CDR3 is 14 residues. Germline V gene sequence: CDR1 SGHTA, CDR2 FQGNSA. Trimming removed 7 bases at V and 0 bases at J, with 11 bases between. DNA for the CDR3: TGTGCCAGCATACGGGGTTTAAGCACAGATACGCAGTATTTT. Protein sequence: CASIRGLSTDTQYF.